The TCR beta chain described here comes from a study of blood T cell repertoires in COVID-19. Background on the study: The United States, Italy and Spain supplied acute and convalescent COVID-19 samples. PBMCs, B-cell-depleted T cells, or T cells were the source of the cDNA or gDNA that made up the material.

CDR3 length: 15 residues. V trimming: 4 bases; J trimming: 5 bases; junction bases outside the gene matches: 8. CDR1 LGHDT and CDR2 YNNKEL come from the germline V gene (reference sequence). Original processing methods: Researchers report that nucleated cell counts were estimated from reference gene primer amplification. Here immunoSEQ multiplex PCR was the method, and the copy in TCRdb shows in-frame clones only, minus some. The DNA was the basis for D and trimming; V, J and clone size are from that table. The repertoire consists of over 25,000 clones, with more than 75% occurring once and the leading ten covering 8% to 9%.

The V gene is TRBV3-1 (or the pseudogene TRBV3-2), the J gene TRBJ2-5, with 9 nucleotides matching TRBD1. Material for sequencing was peripheral blood. This clonotype was sampled from a man aged 65 to 79 with active or convalescent COVID-19. In DNA, the CDR3 is TGTGCCAGCAGCCCGACGACAGGGGGGAGGGAGACCCAGTACTTC. Amino acid sequence: CASSPTTGGRETQYF.